This T cell receptor beta chain was identified in a study of T cells of healthy individuals. In TCRdb, the 5' RACE reads were re-called with MiXCR into one record per CDR3 protein. This table holds 95,000 to 100,000 distinct CDR3 sequences, roughly 18% found once. The clonotype originates from a human donor in good health.

The CDR3 nucleotides are TGTGCCAGCAGCTGGGCCGAGGGGGGACCTGGTGAGCAGTTCTTC. It encodes CASSWAEGGPGEQFF. This chain links TRBV5-5 with TRBJ2-1, with D perhaps assigned TRBD1 or TRBD2 (6 bases each). The CDR3 loop spans 15 amino acids. Per germline, CDR1 SGHKS and CDR2 YYEKEE (reference sequence). V was trimmed by 3 bases and J by 9 bases, leaving 19 bases between them. The variable domain in full, completed from reference TRBV5-5 and TRBJ2-1, reads DAGVTQSPTHLIKTRGQQVTLRCSPISGHKSVSWYQQVLGQGPQFIFQYYEKEERGRGNFPDRFSARQFPNYSSELNVNALLLGDSALYLCASSWAEGGPGEQFFGPGTRLTVL.